Listed here are 21 T cell receptor beta chains from one sample, sequenced in a study of monozygotic twins with inflammatory bowel disease. TCRdb reworked the 5' RACE reads into one entry per CDR3 protein, no DNA. The table lists about 160,000 distinct CDR3 sequences. The sequenced sample was blood. The receptors stem from a human donor with ulcerative colitis or Crohn's disease, or a healthy co-twin of an affected twin (not recorded which).

This chain links TRBV30 with TRBJ2-1; TCRdb's D call, TRBD2, is unchecked because there is no DNA. The CDR3 has 14 residues. Per germline, CDR1 GTSNPN and CDR2 SVGIG (reference sequence). CDR3 sequence reads: CAWFRMAGDNEQFF.

This rearrangement joins TRBV7-3 to TRBJ2-3; TCRdb gives TRBD2 as the D gene, but with no DNA this cannot be confirmed. The CDR3 sequence is 15 residues long. The V gene's germline CDR1 is SGHTA and CDR2 FQGTGA. The CDR3 region is CASKLGGTSTDTQYF.

J is TRBJ2-5 and V is TRBV5-6. CDR3 length: 14 amino acids. Germline V gene data show CDR1 as SGHDT and CDR2 as YYEEEE. The CDR3 region is CASSSRQPQETQYF.

The chain has TRBV5-1 and TRBJ1-3; TCRdb calls TRBD1, which cannot be checked without DNA. The CDR3 sequence is 14 residues long. Per germline, CDR1 SGHRS and CDR2 YFSETQ. This CDR3 is CASSIRGGGNTIYF.

The chain couples TRBV5-1 to TRBJ2-5; no DNA is available, so the TRBD2 call from TCRdb remains unchecked. CDR3 length: 13 amino acids. The germline gives CDR1 SGHRS, CDR2 YFSETQ. CDR3 amino acids: CASNPSGMETQYF.

V is TRBV7-3 and J is TRBJ2-2; lacking DNA, the TRBD1 call made by TCRdb goes unchecked. Germline V lookup: CDR1 SGHTA, CDR2 FQGTGA. The CDR3 runs 14 residues. The CDR3 here is CASSLQGQTGELFF. Full variable domain (rest looked up from reference TRBV7-3 and TRBJ2-2): GAGVSQTPSNKVTEKGKYVELRCDPISGHTALYWYRQSLGQGPEFLIYFQGTGAADDSGLPNDRFFAVRPEGSVSTLKIQRTERGDSAVYLCASSLQGQTGELFFGEGSRLTVL.

The genes are TRBV11-1 and TRBJ2-3; the D gene TCRdb calls, TRBD2, cannot be checked with no DNA. The CDR3 spans 18 residues. Germline V lookup: CDR1 SGHAT, CDR2 FQDESV (reference sequence). This CDR3 reads CASSGLAGGPEFGDTQYF.

This chain uses TRBV29-1 with TRBJ2-7; TCRdb indicates TRBD1, and absent DNA this call remains unverified. CDR1 SQVTM and CDR2 ANQGSEA come from the germline V gene. The CDR3 runs 13 residues. The CDR3 spells CSGGGTSLYEQYF.

The rearrangement links TRBV11-2 to TRBJ1-4; TCRdb's D call of TRBD1 is untestable without DNA. This CDR3 has 16 residues. CDR1 is SGHAT and CDR2 is FQNNGV in the germline V gene. The CDR3 protein is CASTARGIPTNEKLFF.

This chain joins TRBV5-1 and TRBJ2-7; TCRdb calls TRBD1, which cannot be checked without DNA. The CDR3 loop spans 13 amino acids. In germline, CDR1 is SGHRS, CDR2 YFSETQ. CDR3 region: CASSTGPIYEQYF.

The rearrangement uses TRBV30 and TRBJ2-6. The germline V gene has CDR1 GTSNPN and CDR2 SVGIG (reference sequence). CDR3 size: 13 residues. The CDR3: CAWAYSGANVLTF.

J is TRBJ2-7 and V is TRBV19; TCRdb designates TRBD1, a call that cannot be tested without DNA. Germline values: CDR1 LNHDA, CDR2 SQIVND (reference sequence). The CDR3 consists of 14 residues. The CDR3 loop reads CASREDRGTYEQYF.

The rearrangement links TRBV4-2 to TRBJ2-2; TCRdb picks TRBD1, but there is no DNA to check that call. CDR1 and CDR2 from the germline V gene are LGHNA and YNFKEQ. The CDR3 runs to 19 residues. The CDR3 region is CASSQVSGGDFANTGELFF.

This chain connects TRBV28 to TRBJ2-7. In germline, CDR1 is MDHEN, CDR2 SYDVKM. This CDR3 spans 12 amino acids. The CDR3 spells CASSPLLGEQYF.

The rearrangement links TRBV6-1 to TRBJ1-4. The CDR3 has 14 residues. Germline V gene lookup returns CDR1 MNHNS and CDR2 SASEGT. The CDR3 spells CASTAINEGEKLFF.

The chain carries TRBV6-4 and TRBJ2-3; TCRdb's D gene call, TRBD2, goes unchecked for lack of DNA. CDR1 MRHNA and CDR2 SNTAGT come from the germline V gene. The CDR3 contains 13 residues. The CDR3 loop reads CASSARSGNTQYF.

The chain has TRBV4-2 and TRBJ2-1; checking the TCRdb D call of TRBD1 is not possible without DNA. The CDR3 extends over 17 amino acids. Germline CDR1 is LGHNA and CDR2 is YNFKEQ. CDR3 sequence: CASSQDWGVSSYNEQFF.

The chain carries TRBV4-1 and TRBJ2-1; TCRdb's D gene call, TRBD2, goes unchecked for lack of DNA. CDR3 length: 18 amino acids. In germline, CDR1 is MGHRA, CDR2 YSYEKL. The CDR3 loop is CASSQVKLAGADYNEQFF.

This sequence joins TRBV10-3 and TRBJ2-1; TCRdb designates TRBD2, a call that cannot be tested without DNA. The CDR3 runs to 15 residues. Germline V gene data show CDR1 as ENHRY and CDR2 as SYGVKD. CDR3 in amino acids: CAISESRRDSGEQFF.

V usage is TRBV5-1 and J usage is TRBJ2-1. The CDR3 is 14 residues long. Germline assignment: CDR1 SGHRS and CDR2 YFSETQ. CDR3 sequence: CASSLVRGGNEQFF.

This chain's CDR3 is CASSPAPGVYYGYTF. The chain recombines TRBV28 with TRBJ1-2; TCRdb outputs TRBD1, but without DNA this stays unchecked. Germline loops: CDR1 MDHEN, CDR2 SYDVKM. The CDR3 totals 15 residues.